The 5 T cell receptor beta chains reported below all come from one sample, sequenced in a study. TCRdb reprocessed the 5' RACE reads via MiXCR and lists one record per CDR3 protein. The table lists about 60,000 distinct CDR3 sequences, around 30% of them singletons. The sequenced sample was tumor-infiltrating naive CD4+ T cells sorted from the breast tumor. Subset: naive CD4+ T cells, CD4+CD45RA+CD25-. All receptors derive from a female donor with breast cancer.

CDR3 nucleotides: TGTGCCAGCAGTTCGGGACTAGCGGGGGCCCCGGGGTTCTTC. Residues: CASSSGLAGAPGFF. This chain links TRBV12-3 or TRBV12-4 with TRBJ2-1; TRBD2 matches 14 bases. With 4 bases clipped from V and 15 bases from J, the junction kept 8 bases outside the gene matches. This CDR3 contains 14 residues.

In this sample, this clonotype turned up many times. The chain uses TRBV27 and TRBJ2-5; 9 bases match TRBD2. Trimming at V came to 4 bases and at J to 5 bases, leaving 11 bases not matched to a gene. The CDR3 contains 16 residues. Looked up from germline, CDR1 is MNHEY and CDR2 is SMNVEV (reference sequence). CDR3 loop: CASSYDSGRSLETQYF. In nucleotides, the CDR3 is TGTGCCAGCAGTTATGATAGCGGGAGATCTTTGGAGACCCAGTACTTC.

The chain links TRBV4-2 to TRBJ1-2; D not certain. The V and J ends lost 0 bases and 8 bases respectively, with 16 bases between them. The germline V gene has CDR1 LGHNA and CDR2 YNFKEQ. The CDR3 has 15 residues. The CDR3 loop reads CASSQDDGSLWGYTF. Here the CDR3 DNA reads TGTGCCAGCAGCCAAGATGACGGATCTCTATGGGGCTACACCTTC.

CDR3 amino acids: CASSKSPSDTQYF. CDR3 nucleotides: TGTGCCAGCAGCAAATCACCTAGCGATACGCAGTATTTT. The chain links TRBV7-3 to TRBJ2-3; maybe TRBD2 (5 bases). The length of the CDR3 is 13 residues. Germline V gene sequence: CDR1 SGHTA, CDR2 FQGTGA. Trimming cost V 5 bases and J 6 bases, with 12 bases left between them.

Turning to this clonotype: Likely a read error: the CDR3 ends without its conserved phenylalanine or tryptophan. The CDR3, as DNA: TGTGCCACCAGCAGAGAGTGGGACAGTCAAGAGACCCAGTACTCC. As protein: CATSREWDSQETQYS. This rearrangement joins TRBV15 to TRBJ2-5; the match to TRBD1 covers 7 bases. This CDR3 has 15 amino acids. The germline CDR1 and CDR2 sequences are LNHNV and YYDKDF (reference sequence). The V segment lost 0 bases and the J segment 2 bases; nucleotides outside the gene matches: 3.